This section outlines one TCR beta chain sequence together with its context. This specimen comes from a study of shared clonotypes between healthy human individuals. This CDR3 comprises 17 residues. J lost 2 bases, V lost 1 base, and 7 bases had no gene match. From germline, CDR1 is SGHNT and CDR2 YYREEE (reference sequence). Only in-frame clones appear in the TCRdb table, and some are missing; sequencing was by immunoSEQ multiplex PCR. The sample holds hundreds of thousands of clones, roughly 70% seen once. The V gene is TRBV5-4, the J gene TRBJ2-3, with 10 bases lining up with TRBD2. The sequence came from a woman younger than 45 in good health. Sample: memory CD4+ T cells sorted from blood. The subset is: CD45RA-negative fraction. The CDR3 sequence: CASSLLLAGGNTDTQYF. DNA of the CDR3: TGTGCCAGCAGCTTGTTGTTAGCGGGAGGTAACACAGATACGCAGTATTTT. The full variable domain, rest sourced from reference TRBV5-4 and TRBJ2-3, is ETGVTQSPTHLIKTRGQQVTLRCSSQSGHNTVSWYQQALGQGPQFIFQYYREEENGRGNFPPRFSGLQFPNYSSELNVNALELDDSALYLCASSLLLAGGNTDTQYFGPGTRLTVL.